Listed here are 2 T cell receptor beta chains from one sample, sequenced in a study of blood T cell repertoires in COVID-19. The table came from immunoSEQ multiplex PCR; TCRdb's copy has only in-frame clones and leaves some out. The table has a few hundred thousand clones, 88% seen once; the top ten hold roughly 1.2%. The specimen was PBMCs or T cells enriched from blood (not recorded which). The receptors come from a woman younger than 35 who had recovered from COVID-19.

The chain uses TRBV2 and TRBJ1-3, with D unclear. CDR3 length: 14 amino acids. CDR1 is SNHLY and CDR2 is FYNNEI in the germline V gene. The V and J ends lost 0 bases and 7 bases respectively, with 10 bases between them. DNA of the CDR3: TGTGCCAGCAGTGAAGCCTACGCGGGCAACACCATATATTTT. This encodes CASSEAYAGNTIYF. Variable domain in full (rest from reference TRBV2 and TRBJ1-3): EPEVTQTPSHQVTQMGQEVILRCVPISNHLYFYWYRQILGQKVEFLVSFYNNEISEKSEIFDDQFSVERPDGSNFTLKIRSTKLEDSAMYFCASSEAYAGNTIYFGEGSWLTVV.

The chain carries TRBV5-6 and TRBJ2-3; D might be TRBD1 (6 bases). Trimming left V 3 bases short and J 3 bases short, with 17 bases between. The CDR3 is 16 amino acids. Germline V gene data show CDR1 as SGHDT and CDR2 as YYEEEE. The CDR3 DNA sequence: TGTGCCAGCAGCTCTCTACCCAGGGGTGGTACAGATACGCAGTATTTT. Protein product: CASSSLPRGGTDTQYF.